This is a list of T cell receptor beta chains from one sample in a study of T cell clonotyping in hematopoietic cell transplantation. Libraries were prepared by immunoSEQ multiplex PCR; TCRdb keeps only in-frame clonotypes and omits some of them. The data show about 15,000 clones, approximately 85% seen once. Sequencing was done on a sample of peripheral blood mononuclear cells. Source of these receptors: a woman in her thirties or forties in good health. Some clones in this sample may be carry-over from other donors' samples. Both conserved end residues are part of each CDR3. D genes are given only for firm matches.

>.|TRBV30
CAWRGLNEQFF
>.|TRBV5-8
CASSLNSNEQFF
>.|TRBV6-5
CASSYGSGDGYTF
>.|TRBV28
CASSKDPGQPQHF
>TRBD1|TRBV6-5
CATYDRGLRNTEAFF
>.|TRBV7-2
CASGQFRGQFF
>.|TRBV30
CAWSPANSGNTIYF
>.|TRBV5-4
CASSSRDGLNYGYTF
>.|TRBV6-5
CASSYGGGNTEAFF
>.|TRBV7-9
CASSLRESSYNEQFF
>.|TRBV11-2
CASSLGLNYGYTF
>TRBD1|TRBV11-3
CASSLGTGKAFF
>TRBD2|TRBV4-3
CASSPHLGLAGSNEQFF
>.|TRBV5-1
CASSLRSDTGELFF
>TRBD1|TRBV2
CASSDPLTGLAGYTF
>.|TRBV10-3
CAISAGDYEQYF
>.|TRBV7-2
CASSLVGLASTDTQYF
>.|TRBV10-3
CAISAAGQGYTEAFF
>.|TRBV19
CASSIPSASNQPQHF
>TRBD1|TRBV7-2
CASEPGQNHGYTF
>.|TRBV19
CASSIRHGDYEQYF
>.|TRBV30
CARKDGGNSPLHF
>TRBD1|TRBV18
CASSPTQGARTEAFF
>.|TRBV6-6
CTSSYAGTYEQYF
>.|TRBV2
CASSEDPQGQPQHF
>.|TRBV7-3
CASSRDGTGELFF
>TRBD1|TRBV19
CASSKQGAGDTEAFF
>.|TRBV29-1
CSVTWGTEAFF
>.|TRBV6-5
CASSYGGLYEQYF
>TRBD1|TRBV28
CASGGTGGRETEAFF
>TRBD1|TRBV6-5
CASSYSGGRNQPQHF
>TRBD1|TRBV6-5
CASSTGVSGNTIYF
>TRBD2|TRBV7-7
CASSSGTSGEQYF
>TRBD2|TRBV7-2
CASSPGLTVEQYF
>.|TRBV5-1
CASSGGPEAAFF
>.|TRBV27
CASSSSIQAGYTF
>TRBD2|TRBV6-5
CASTKAGGNNEQFF
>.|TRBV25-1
CASRELEINEQFF
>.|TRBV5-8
CASSLRYEQYF
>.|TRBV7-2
CASSNSGQRLYGYTF
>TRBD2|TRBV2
CATTGLAGEGLEQYF
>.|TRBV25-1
CASSYSGANVLTF
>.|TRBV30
CAWNRGNDEKLFF
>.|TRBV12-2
CASRLSGNSLYGYTF
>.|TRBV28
CASSRRTDSTPQHF
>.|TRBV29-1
CSARQGGENIQYF
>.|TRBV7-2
CASSLFGGHKYF
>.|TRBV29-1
CSVAQKYEQYF
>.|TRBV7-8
CASSRVTSGNTIYF
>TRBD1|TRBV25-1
CASSEWTGGTDTQYF
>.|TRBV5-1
CASSLEGKGYEQYF
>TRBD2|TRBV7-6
CASSLDGSAGGGGETQYF
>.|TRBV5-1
CASSLGSRDDGYTF
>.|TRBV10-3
CAISESKLARREQYF
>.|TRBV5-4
CASSLPGRYYEQYF
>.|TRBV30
CAWSVGLGGYTF
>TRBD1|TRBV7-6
CASSLEDRDRGYEQYF
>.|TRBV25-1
CASSQPSGGGNTEAFF
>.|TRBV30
CAWNRGGLVGGELFF
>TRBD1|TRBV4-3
CASSQDRGYTGELFF